This entry lists 15 T cell receptor beta chains sequenced from one sample in a study of T cells after yellow fever vaccination. TCRdb fed the 5' RACE reads into MiXCR, producing one record per CDR3 protein. The sample shows about 360,000 distinct CDR3 sequences, around 6.4% of them seen only once. Sequences were derived from PBMCs, sampled 5 days after the yellow fever booster vaccination. These receptors were collected from a man younger than 45 who received the YFV17D yellow fever vaccine.

This clonotype was counted many times. V and J are TRBV5-1 and TRBJ2-7; 10 bases fit TRBD2. V shed 1 base, J shed 4 bases, and the junction held 8 bases outside the gene matches. CDR3 length: 16 amino acids. Germline CDR1 reads SGHRS; CDR2 reads YFSETQ. CDR3 sequence (DNA): TGCGCCAGCAGCTTGTTCGCTAGCGGGAGAGGTTACGAGCAGTACTTC. Its protein product is CASSLFASGRGYEQYF.

This clonotype was observed a few times. The chain uses TRBV5-1 and TRBJ1-1, with D possibly being TRBD1 (6 bases). Germline CDR1 and CDR2: SGHRS and YFSETQ. CDR3 length: 13 residues. Between the trimmed V and J ends, which lost 7 bases and 6 bases, there was a span of 16 bases. CDR3 coding DNA: TGCGCCAGCCATTACGAAAAGGGGGCTGAAGCTTTCTTT. This encodes CASHYEKGAEAFF.

The V and J genes are TRBV6-1 and TRBJ2-7, with TRBD2 identical over 8 bases. After removal of 5 bases from V and 2 bases from J, the junction contained 8 bases not matched to a gene. This CDR3 has 15 residues. CDR1 and CDR2 (germline): MNHNS, SASEGT. For the CDR3, the DNA is TGTGCCAGCAGTCAGGATAGCGGGATTCCCTACGAGCAGTACTTC. Amino acid sequence: CASSQDSGIPYEQYF.

This clonotype was counted many times. CDR3 protein: CASKDRWASYEQYF. The CDR3 bases are TGCGCCAGCAAAGACAGGTGGGCGTCCTACGAGCAGTACTTC. The gene calls are TRBV5-1 and TRBJ2-7; tentatively, D is TRBD1 (6 bases). Germline CDR1 SGHRS, CDR2 YFSETQ. This CDR3 spans 14 amino acids. Trimming cost V 6 bases and J 1 base, with 14 bases left between them.

This clonotype appeared many times. V gene TRBV20-1 combines with J gene TRBJ2-1, with D possibly being TRBD1 or TRBD2 (6 bases each). CDR1 and CDR2 from the germline V gene are DFQATT and SNEGSKA (reference sequence). The CDR3 runs 12 residues. The CDR3 nucleotides are TGCAGCGCGACCAGGGGACGGGGGGAGCAGTTCTTC. Translated: CSATRGRGEQFF.

This clonotype was counted a few times. The rearrangement links TRBV29-1 to TRBJ1-1; D might be TRBD1 (6 bases). Germline-derived CDR1 and CDR2 are SQVTM and ANQGSEA. CDR3 length: 12 amino acids. The V end was cut by 7 bases, the J end by 11 bases, with 20 bases between. The CDR3 nucleotides are TGCAGCGCTGGAGGGCTGGACAGTAAGGCTTTCTTT. Its protein is CSAGGLDSKAFF.

The chain links TRBV5-6 to TRBJ2-1; 9 positions match TRBD2. The junction had 4 bases not matched to a gene; V was cut back by 6 bases and J by 6 bases. The CDR3 spans 13 residues. Germline CDR1 SGHDT, CDR2 YYEEEE. CDR3 protein: CASKVAGVNEQFF. The CDR3 bases are TGTGCCAGCAAGGTAGCGGGAGTCAATGAGCAGTTCTTC.

The chain is built from TRBV15 and TRBJ1-2; D remains unclear. Germline V CDR1 and CDR2: LNHNV, YYDKDF (reference sequence). V was shortened by 5 bases and J by 0 bases, with 4 bases between the two germline ends. The CDR3 runs to 12 residues. CDR3 nucleotides: TGTGCCACCAGCGAGGCTAACTATGGCTACACCTTC. Protein product: CATSEANYGYTF.

This clonotype was seen a few times. J is TRBJ1-1 and V is TRBV29-1, with D perhaps matching TRBD1 (5 bases). V was pared by 6 bases and J by 5 bases, with 13 bases between. Germline CDR1 reads SQVTM; CDR2 reads ANQGSEA. This CDR3 comprises 12 residues. CDR3: CSVLTERTEAFF. CDR3 nucleotides: TGCAGCGTCCTGACAGAGAGGACTGAAGCTTTCTTT.

This clonotype was counted ten times or more. V is TRBV7-2 and J is TRBJ1-4; D is unclear. This CDR3 is built from 14 residues. CDR1 is SGHTA, CDR2 FQGNSA, per germline. The V end lost 2 bases, the J end lost 1 base, and 5 bases lay between the germline ends. CDR3 bases: TGTGCCAGCAGCTTACGGGGAACTAATGAAAAACTGTTTTTT. Translating gives CASSLRGTNEKLFF.

Ten or more counts support this clonotype. The gene calls are TRBV20-1 and TRBJ2-1; 9 bases agree with TRBD2. CDR3 length: 15 residues. The germline gives CDR1 DFQATT, CDR2 SNEGSKA (reference sequence). Trimming cost V 3 bases and J 6 bases; bases outside gene matches: 9. The CDR3: CSASPGVSGSNEQFF. The CDR3 nucleotides read TGCAGTGCTAGCCCTGGTGTTAGCGGGAGCAATGAGCAGTTCTTC.

Many counts were recorded for this clonotype. V and J are TRBV7-3 and TRBJ2-3, with D possibly matching TRBD2 (6 bases). CDR3 length equals 16 residues. In germline, CDR1 is SGHTA, CDR2 FQGTGA. The V end was cut by 3 bases, the J end by 0 bases, with 13 bases between. CDR3 bases: TGTGCCAGCAGCTTGACCAGCGGGCCTAGCACAGATACGCAGTATTTT. Its protein product is CASSLTSGPSTDTQYF.

This clonotype occurred many times. The CDR3 DNA sequence: TGCAGTGCTACGGGAAGACCCCTGAATGAGCAGTTCTTC. It specifies CSATGRPLNEQFF. J is TRBJ2-1 and V is TRBV20-1, with D perhaps matching TRBD2 (5 bases). Trimming pared 4 bases from V and 7 bases from J, leaving 14 bases between. The CDR3 is 13 amino acids. The V gene's germline CDR1 is DFQATT and CDR2 SNEGSKA (reference sequence).

This clonotype has ten or more counts. The chain is built from TRBV10-3 and TRBJ2-1; D might be TRBD1 or TRBD2, each matching 5 bases. The CDR3 totals 13 residues. Between the trimmed V and J ends, which lost 7 bases and 8 bases, there was a span of 15 bases. Germline assignment: CDR1 ENHRY and CDR2 SYGVKD. Here the CDR3 DNA reads TGTGCCATCACCCGGGGCCGGGGCGATGAGCAGTTCTTC. Its translation: CAITRGRGDEQFF.

This clonotype has only a few counts. This rearrangement joins TRBV4-3 to TRBJ2-5; tentatively, D is TRBD1 (6 bases). This CDR3 contains 14 residues. V was trimmed by 0 bases and J by 5 bases, leaving 10 bases between them. Germline CDR1 reads LGHNA; CDR2 reads YSLEER. The CDR3 is CASSQDLRGETQYF. The CDR3 DNA reads as TGCGCCAGCAGCCAAGATCTAAGGGGGGAGACCCAGTACTTC.